This TCR beta chain was obtained from a study of CD8 T cells in ankylosing spondylitis. Study results and limitations: According to the report, clones linked to the disease were significantly enriched in matched synovial fluid samples taken from ankylosing spondylitis patients. Disease-linked clones bore a CD8+ phenotype, appearing relatively rarely in peripheral blood.

This clonotype has just a few counts. What it binds is unknown. TCRdb re-called the 5' RACE reads through MiXCR, storing one row per CDR3 protein. The data hold about 240,000 distinct CDR3 sequences, with around a tenth observed a single time. Looked up from germline, CDR1 is MGHDK and CDR2 is SYGVNS. The CDR3 is 14 amino acids. Germline trimming cut 5 bases from V and 2 bases from J; bases unmatched to any gene: 5. This sequence originates from a male donor with ankylosing spondylitis or in good health (not recorded which). J is TRBJ2-7 and V is TRBV25-1, with 8 bases fitting TRBD1. What was sequenced was blood, either unsorted or a sorted T cell fraction (not recorded which). The CDR3 DNA is TGTGCCAGCAGTATATTGACAGGGGCCTACGAGCAGTACTTC. Residues: CASSILTGAYEQYF.